A single T cell receptor beta chain is shown here with its context. Per the original data handling: Estimates of nucleated cell counts were drawn from the amplification of reference gene primers. Some clones are missing from TCRdb's copy, which holds only in-frame ones; the method was immunoSEQ multiplex PCR. D and trimming come from the DNA, and the V and J calls and clone size come from that table. This table holds about 200,000 clones, 75% to 85% found once. The data belong to a study of blood T cell repertoires in COVID-19. In the study overall: Some COVID-19 samples were acute and others convalescent; all came from the United States, Italy and Spain.

Germline lookup yields CDR1 LGHDT and CDR2 YNNKEL (reference sequence). CDR3 length: 15 amino acids. After removal of 2 bases from V and 1 base from J, the junction contained 2 bases not matched to a gene. The receptor was derived from a woman aged 45-65 years with acute COVID-19. This chain links TRBV3-1 (or the pseudogene TRBV3-2) with TRBJ1-2, with TRBD1 matching 9 bases. Sequenced sample: PBMCs or T cells enriched from blood (not recorded which). CDR3 nucleotide sequence: TGTGCCAGCAGCCAACCGGACAGGGGTAACTATGGCTACACCTTC. Translation gives CASSQPDRGNYGYTF.